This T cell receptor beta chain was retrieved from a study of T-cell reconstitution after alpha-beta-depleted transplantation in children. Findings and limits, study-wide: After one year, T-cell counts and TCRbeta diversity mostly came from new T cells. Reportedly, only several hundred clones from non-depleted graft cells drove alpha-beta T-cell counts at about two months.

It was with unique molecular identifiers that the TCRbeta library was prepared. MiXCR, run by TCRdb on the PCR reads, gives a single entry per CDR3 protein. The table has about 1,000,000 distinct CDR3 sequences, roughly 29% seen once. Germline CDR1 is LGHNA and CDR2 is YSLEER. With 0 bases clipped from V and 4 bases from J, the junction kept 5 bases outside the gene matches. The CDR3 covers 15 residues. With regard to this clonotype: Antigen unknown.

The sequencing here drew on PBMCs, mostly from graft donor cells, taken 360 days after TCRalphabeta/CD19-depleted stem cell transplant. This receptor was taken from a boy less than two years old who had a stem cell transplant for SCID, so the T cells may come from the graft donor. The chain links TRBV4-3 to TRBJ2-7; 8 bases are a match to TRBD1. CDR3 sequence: CASSQETDRAYEQYF. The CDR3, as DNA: TGCGCCAGCAGCCAAGAGACGGACAGGGCGTACGAGCAGTACTTC.